This T cell receptor beta chain derives from a study of blood T cell repertoires in COVID-19. Whole-study context: Sources were T cells, B-cell-depleted T cells, or PBMCs; the material itself was cDNA or gDNA.

Trimming cost V 3 bases and J 7 bases; bases outside gene matches: 5. The germline V gene encodes CDR1 MNHEY and CDR2 SMNVEV (reference sequence). The CDR3 totals 13 residues. Some clones are missing from TCRdb's copy, which holds only in-frame ones; the method was immunoSEQ multiplex PCR. The data show a few hundred thousand clones, approximately 80% seen once. The origin of this receptor is a woman in her forties or fifties with acute or convalescent COVID-19. Source material: peripheral blood. V gene TRBV27 combines with J gene TRBJ1-1, with 7 bases matching TRBD1. The CDR3 region has the DNA TGTGCCAGCAGTTTTCTGGACAGGTATGAAGCTTTCTTT. Its translation is CASSFLDRYEAFF.